The entry that follows covers one TCR beta chain sequence. The sample belongs to a study of T cell changes during pregnancy in multiple sclerosis. The CDR3 is made up of 16 amino acids. Produced via immunoSEQ multiplex PCR; TCRdb's table is partial and in-frame only. This sample has around 69,000 clones, with roughly 92% found just once. The source of this sequence is a female donor in good health, enrolled as a control in a pregnancy study. This chain uses TRBV21-1 with TRBJ2-3; the table's D call, TRBD2, has no DNA check behind it. TRBV21-1 is tagged as a pseudogene. The sample consisted of peripheral blood, taken in the third trimester of pregnancy. CDR3 residues: CASGTAGSASTDTQYF. The CDR3 DNA reads as TGTGCCAGCGGTACTGCGGGATCCGCTAGCACAGATACGCAGTATTTT.